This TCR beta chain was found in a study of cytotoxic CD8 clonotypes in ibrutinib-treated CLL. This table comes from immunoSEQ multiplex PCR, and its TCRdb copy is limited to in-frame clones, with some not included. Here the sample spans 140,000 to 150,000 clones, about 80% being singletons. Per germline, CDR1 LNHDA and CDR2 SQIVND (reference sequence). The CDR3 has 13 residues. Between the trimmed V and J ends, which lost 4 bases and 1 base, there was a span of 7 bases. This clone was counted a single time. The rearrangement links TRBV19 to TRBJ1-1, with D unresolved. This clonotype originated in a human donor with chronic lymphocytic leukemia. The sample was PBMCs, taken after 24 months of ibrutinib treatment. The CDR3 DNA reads TGTGCCAGTAGTACGGTTTGGAACACTGAAGCTTTCTTT. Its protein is CASSTVWNTEAFF. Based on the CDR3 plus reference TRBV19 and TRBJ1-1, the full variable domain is DGGITQSPKYLFRKEGQNVTLSCEQNLNHDAMYWYRQDPGQGLRLIYYSQIVNDFQKGDIAEGYSVSREKKESFPLTVTSAQKNPTAFYLCASSTVWNTEAFFGQGTRLTVV.